This paragraph reports one TCR beta chain. Its antigen is not identified. The data belong to a study of OX40 agonist ivuxolimab in advanced cancers. About the research overall: Three patients responded partially, comprising one with hepatocellular carcinoma and two with cutaneous melanoma.

The table came from immunoSEQ multiplex PCR; TCRdb's copy has only in-frame clones and leaves some out. This sample carries roughly 82,000 clones, around 78% of them seen once, and the ten largest clones take 0.7% to 0.9%. Study-wide results and limits: Dose levels from 0.1 to 3.0 mg/kg saw CD4+ and CD8+ blood T cells expand clonally by week 6. Mean expanded clone counts were higher in CD8+ than CD4+ T cells.

The starting material was CD4+ or CD8+ T cells sorted from blood, obtained in a trial of the OX40 agonist ivuxolimab. This TCR was recovered from an adult with an advanced solid tumor such as melanoma, head and neck, liver or kidney cancer.

This CDR3 is CASSTDPQGGYSGYTF. CDR3 DNA: TGTGCCAGTAGTACCGATCCACAGGGGGGATATTCTGGCTACACCTTC. V and J are TRBV19 and TRBJ1-2; 8 nucleotides agree with TRBD1. Unmatched junction bases numbered 14, after V lost 4 bases and J lost 7 bases. Germline CDR1 is LNHDA and CDR2 is SQIVND (reference sequence). The CDR3 runs 16 residues.